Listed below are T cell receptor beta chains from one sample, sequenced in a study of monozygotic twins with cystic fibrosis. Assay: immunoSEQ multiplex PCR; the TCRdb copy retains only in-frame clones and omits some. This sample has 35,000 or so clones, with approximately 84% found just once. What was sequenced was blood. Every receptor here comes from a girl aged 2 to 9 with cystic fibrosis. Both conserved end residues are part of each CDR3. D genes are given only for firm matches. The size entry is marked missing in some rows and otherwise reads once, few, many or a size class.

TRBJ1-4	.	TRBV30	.	TGTGCCTGGAGTGTTATAGGGGCTAATGAAAAACTGTTTTTT	CAWSVIGANEKLFF
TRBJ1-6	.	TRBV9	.	TGTGCCAGCAGCCAAGGGACCTCGGTTTCACCCCTCCACTTT	CASSQGTSVSPLHF
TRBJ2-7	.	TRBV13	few	TGTGCCAGCAGCAGCGTGGGGGAGCAGTACTTC	CASSSVGEQYF
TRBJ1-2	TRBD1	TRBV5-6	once	TGTGCCAGCAGCTACCTAAGGACAGGCTTCTACACCTTC	CASSYLRTGFYTF
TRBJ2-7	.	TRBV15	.	TGTGCCACCAGCAGAGCCGGGGGCACCTACGAGCAGTACTTC	CATSRAGGTYEQYF
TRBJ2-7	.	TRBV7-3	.	TGTGCCAGCAGCCCCGGCGGAGGCGTCTGGGACGAGCAGTACTTC	CASSPGGGVWDEQYF
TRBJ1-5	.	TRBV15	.	TGTGCCACCAGCAGAGCAGGGCACGGCAATCAGCCCCAGCATTTT	CATSRAGHGNQPQHF
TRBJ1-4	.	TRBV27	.	TGTGCCAGCAGTTTGGTGTCAGGGTATCGTGAAAAACTGTTTTTT	CASSLVSGYREKLFF
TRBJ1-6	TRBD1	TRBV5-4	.	TGTGCCAGCAGCTGGACAGGGACGTATTCACCCCTCCACTTT	CASSWTGTYSPLHF
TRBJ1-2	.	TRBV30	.	TGTGCCGGGACCACTTATGGCTACACCTTC	CAGTTYGYTF
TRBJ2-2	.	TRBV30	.	TGTGCCTGGAGTCCATTGGGCACCGGGGAGCTGTTTTTT	CAWSPLGTGELFF
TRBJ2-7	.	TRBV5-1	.	TGCGCCAGCAGCTTGCTCCAGGGGGGATCCTACGAGCAGTACTTC	CASSLLQGGSYEQYF
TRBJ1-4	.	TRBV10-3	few	TGTGCCATCAGCCCAATAGGTGCTAATGAAAAACTGTTTTTT	CAISPIGANEKLFF
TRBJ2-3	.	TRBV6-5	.	TGTGCCAGCAGTTCCCACAGCCTCACAGATACGCAGTATTTT	CASSSHSLTDTQYF
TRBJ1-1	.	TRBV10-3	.	TGTGCCATCAGAGTGACAGAGAACACTGAAGCTTTCTTT	CAIRVTENTEAFF
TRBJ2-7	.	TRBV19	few	TGTGCCAGTAGTATCGGCAGTTCCTACGAGCAGTACTTC	CASSIGSSYEQYF
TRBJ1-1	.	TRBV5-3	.	TGTGCCAGAAGCGGAGAGGACGCTCCCACTGAAGCTTTCTTT	CARSGEDAPTEAFF
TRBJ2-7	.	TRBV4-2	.	TGTGCCAGCAGCCTTACCCGGGGGCCGTTCCCCTACGAGCAGTACTTC	CASSLTRGPFPYEQYF
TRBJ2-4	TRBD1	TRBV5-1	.	TGCGCCAGCAGCCGGGGACAGGGCCCCAAAAACATTCAGTACTTC	CASSRGQGPKNIQYF
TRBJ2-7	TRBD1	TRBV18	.	TGTGCCAGCTCACCGTTGACAGGGGGTCCCTACGAGCAGTACTTC	CASSPLTGGPYEQYF
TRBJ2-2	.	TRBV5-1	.	TGCGCCAGCAGCGGTGGACAAACCGGGGAGCTGTTTTTT	CASSGGQTGELFF
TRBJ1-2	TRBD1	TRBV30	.	TGTGCCTGGACAGGGGGAGCTTGGGGCTACACCTTC	CAWTGGAWGYTF
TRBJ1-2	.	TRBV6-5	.	TGTGCCAGCAGTAGCCCGGGAGGGACAAATGGCTACACCTTC	CASSSPGGTNGYTF
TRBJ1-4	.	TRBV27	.	TGTGCCAGCAGTTTAATGCCGGGAAAGGGTGAAAAACTGTTTTTT	CASSLMPGKGEKLFF
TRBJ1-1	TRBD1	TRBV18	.	TGTGCCAGCTCTACAGGGGCGAACACTGAAGCTTTCTTT	CASSTGANTEAFF
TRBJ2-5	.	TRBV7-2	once	TGTGCCATCGCGGAGGGAGAGACCCAGTACTTC	CAIAEGETQYF
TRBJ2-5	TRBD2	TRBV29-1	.	TGCAGCGTTGAAAAGGGTCGGGGACTAGGGACCCAGTACTTC	CSVEKGRGLGTQYF
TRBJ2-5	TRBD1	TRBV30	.	TGTGCCTGGAGGGCCGGGACAGCGGTTTTAGAGACCCAGTACTTC	CAWRAGTAVLETQYF
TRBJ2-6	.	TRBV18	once	TGTGCCAGCTCACCACGGGGGGCCGGCACTGGGGCCAACGTCCTGACTTTC	CASSPRGAGTGANVLTF
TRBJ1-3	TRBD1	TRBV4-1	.	TGCGCCAGCAGCCAAGGACAGGGTGGAAACACCATATATTTT	CASSQGQGGNTIYF
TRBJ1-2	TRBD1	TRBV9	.	TGTGCCAGCAGCCAACGGGACAGGGGGGGCTATGGCTACACCTTC	CASSQRDRGGYGYTF
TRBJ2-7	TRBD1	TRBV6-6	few	TGTGCCAGCAGTTGGGACAGGGGGGATCTCGACGAGCAGTACTTC	CASSWDRGDLDEQYF
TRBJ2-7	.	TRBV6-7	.	TGTGCCAGCATCTTAGGGCTAACGGATGGGCGGCCGAACTACGAGCAGTACTTC	CASILGLTDGRPNYEQYF
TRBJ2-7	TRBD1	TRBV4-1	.	TGCGCCAGCAGCCAAGAACCGACAGGGCAAAGCGAGCAGTACTTC	CASSQEPTGQSEQYF
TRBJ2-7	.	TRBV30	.	TGTGCCTGGAGGCGGGGTGGTAACTACGAGCAGTACTTC	CAWRRGGNYEQYF
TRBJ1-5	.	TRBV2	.	TGTGCCAGCAGTGAGGGGTCCCTTAGCAATCAGCCCCAGCATTTT	CASSEGSLSNQPQHF
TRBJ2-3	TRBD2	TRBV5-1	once	TGCGCCAGCAGCCCCTCTAGCGGGGGCCACCTCACAGATACGCAGTATTTT	CASSPSSGGHLTDTQYF
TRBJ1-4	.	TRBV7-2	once	TGTGCCAGCAGCTCCGAGAACGTTTCAAAACTGTTTTTT	CASSSENVSKLFF
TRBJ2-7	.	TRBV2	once	TGTGCCAGCGAAACAGGGAGCATCTACGAGCAGTACTTC	CASETGSIYEQYF
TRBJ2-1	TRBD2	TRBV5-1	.	TGCGCCAGCAGCTTGCTGGCTAGCGGGGACAATGAGCAGTTCTTC	CASSLLASGDNEQFF
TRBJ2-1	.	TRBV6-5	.	TGTGCCAGCAGTCTACAGGGGAGGGAGAACAATGAGCAGTTCTTC	CASSLQGRENNEQFF
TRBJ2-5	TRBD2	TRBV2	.	TGTGCCAGCAAGCGGGGGGGAGCGGAAGAGACCCAGTACTTC	CASKRGGAEETQYF
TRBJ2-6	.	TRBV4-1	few	TGCGCCAGCAGCCAAGGAGGCGGTTCTGGGGCCAACGTCCTGACTTTC	CASSQGGGSGANVLTF
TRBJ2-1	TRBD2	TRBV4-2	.	TGTGCCAGCAGCCAAGTAATGATACGGGGGGGTGAAAATGAGCAGTTCTTC	CASSQVMIRGGENEQFF
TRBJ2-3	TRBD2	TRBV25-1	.	TGTGCCAGCAGTGAACATAGCGGGGGTACAGATACGCAGTATTTT	CASSEHSGGTDTQYF
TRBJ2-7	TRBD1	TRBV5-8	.	TGTGCCAGCAGCCCCGGGACAGCTTCCTACGAGCAGTACTTC	CASSPGTASYEQYF
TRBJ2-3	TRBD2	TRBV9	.	TGTGCCAGCAGCGCTTCCGGGACTAGTTCATCAGATACGCAGTATTTT	CASSASGTSSSDTQYF
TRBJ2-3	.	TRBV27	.	TGTGCCAGCAGCCCGGGGGTATTCACGCAGTATTTT	CASSPGVFTQYF
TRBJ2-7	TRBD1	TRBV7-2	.	TGTGCCAGCAGCCCCCGGACAGGGGCTGAAGAGCAGTACTTC	CASSPRTGAEEQYF
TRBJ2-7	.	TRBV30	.	TGTGCCTGGAGTGTCAGGGCAGGCCGAGCTAAATCCTACGAGCAGTACTTC	CAWSVRAGRAKSYEQYF
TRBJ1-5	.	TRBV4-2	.	TGTGCCAGCAGCCATGACTCCGGGACCCTAGGTTTCCAGCATTTT	CASSHDSGTLGFQHF
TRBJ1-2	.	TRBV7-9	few	TGTGCCAGCAGCTCTGATCCGGGCCCTCCGCCATATGGCTACACCTTC	CASSSDPGPPPYGYTF
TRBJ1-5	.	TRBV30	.	TGTGCCTGGAGTGTAGGCCCCTCTGGTAGCAATCAGCCCCAGCATTTT	CAWSVGPSGSNQPQHF
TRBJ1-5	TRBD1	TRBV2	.	TGTGCCAGCAGTTCCGGGACAGGCCCTCGTAGCAATCAGCCCCAGCATTTT	CASSSGTGPRSNQPQHF
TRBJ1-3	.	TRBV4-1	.	TGCGCCAGCAGCCAAGATAAGGGGAAAACTGGAAACACCATATATTTT	CASSQDKGKTGNTIYF
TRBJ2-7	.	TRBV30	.	TGTGCCTGGGGGGGGGACAACTACGAGCAGTACTTC	CAWGGDNYEQYF
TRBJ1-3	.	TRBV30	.	TGTGCCTGGAGTCCAGGGAAGAGCTCTGGAAACACCATATATTTT	CAWSPGKSSGNTIYF
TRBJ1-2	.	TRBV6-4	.	TGTGCCAGCCTGGGACAAGGCTATGGCTACACCTTC	CASLGQGYGYTF
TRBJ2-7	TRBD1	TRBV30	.	TGTGCCTGGAATCGACAGGGGGTTTACTACGAGCAGTACTTC	CAWNRQGVYYEQYF
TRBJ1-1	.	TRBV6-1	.	TGTGCCAGCAGTGAGCGTATACAGAACACTGAAGCTTTCTTT	CASSERIQNTEAFF